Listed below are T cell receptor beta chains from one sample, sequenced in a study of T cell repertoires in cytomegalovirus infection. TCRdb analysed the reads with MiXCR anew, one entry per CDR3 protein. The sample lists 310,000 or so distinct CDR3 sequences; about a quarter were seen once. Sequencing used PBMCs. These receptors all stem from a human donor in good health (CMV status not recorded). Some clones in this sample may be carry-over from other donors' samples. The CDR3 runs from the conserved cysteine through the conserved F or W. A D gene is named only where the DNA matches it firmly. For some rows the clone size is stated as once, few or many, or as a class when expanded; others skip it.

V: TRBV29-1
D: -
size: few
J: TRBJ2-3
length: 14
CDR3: CSVEGGRGADTQYF
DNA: TGCAGCGTTGAAGGAGGCAGGGGTGCAGATACGCAGTATTTT

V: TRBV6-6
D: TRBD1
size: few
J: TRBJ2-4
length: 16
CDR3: CASSYSRGLAKNIQYF
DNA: TGTGCCAGCAGTTACTCCAGGGGGCTAGCCAAAAACATTCAGTACTTC

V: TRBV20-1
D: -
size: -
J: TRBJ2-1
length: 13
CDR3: CSAPPDSYNEQFF
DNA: TGCAGTGCTCCTCCAGACTCCTACAATGAGCAGTTCTTC

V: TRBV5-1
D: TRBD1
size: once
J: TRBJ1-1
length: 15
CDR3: CASSSRQGTSSEAFF
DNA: TGCGCCAGCAGCTCAAGACAGGGTACCAGTAGTGAAGCTTTCTTT

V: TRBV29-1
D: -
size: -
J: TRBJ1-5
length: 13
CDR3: CSVLTSSNQPQHF
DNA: TGCAGCGTCCTCACAAGCAGCAATCAGCCCCAGCATTTT

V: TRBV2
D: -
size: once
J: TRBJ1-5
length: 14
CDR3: CASSGTRGNQPQHF
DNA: TGTGCCAGCAGTGGGACAAGGGGTAATCAGCCCCAGCATTTT

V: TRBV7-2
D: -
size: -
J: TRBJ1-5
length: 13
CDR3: CASSNDRVQPQHF
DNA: TGTGCCAGCAGCAACGACAGAGTTCAGCCCCAGCATTTT

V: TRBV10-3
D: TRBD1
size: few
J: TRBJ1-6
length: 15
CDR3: CAIGQTGADNSPLHF
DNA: TGTGCCATCGGCCAGACAGGGGCGGATAATTCACCCCTCCACTTT

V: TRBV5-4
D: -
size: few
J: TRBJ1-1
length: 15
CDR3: CASSLSGGRGTEAFF
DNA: TGTGCCAGCAGCTTAAGCGGGGGGCGCGGCACTGAAGCTTTCTTT

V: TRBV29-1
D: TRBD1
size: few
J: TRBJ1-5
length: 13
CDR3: CSVRQGQNQPQHF
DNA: TGCAGCGTTAGACAGGGTCAGAATCAGCCCCAGCATTTT

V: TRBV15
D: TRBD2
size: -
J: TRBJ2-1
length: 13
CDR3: CATTAGRKNEQFF
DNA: TGTGCCACCACCGCCGGGAGGAAGAATGAGCAGTTCTTC